These T cell receptor beta chains were read from a single sample in a study of blood T cell repertoires in COVID-19. Assay: immunoSEQ multiplex PCR; the TCRdb copy retains only in-frame clones and omits some. This sample yields roughly 80,000 clones, of which approximately 86% are seen a single time; 25% to 30% belongs to the top ten. The sample consisted of peripheral blood. Every receptor here comes from an elderly woman with acute or convalescent COVID-19. Each CDR3 is given with its conserved first and last residue. Each record gives: V gene, D gene, CDR3 protein. A D gene is named only where the DNA matches it firmly.

TRBV7-3 | NA | CASSLIGTSETQYF
TRBV7-9 | TRBD2 | CASSPGTSGALTGELFF
TRBV4-1 | NA | CASSQEGGRATNEKLFF
TRBV7-8 | TRBD2 | CASSLGLAGSQETQYF
TRBV6-5 | TRBD2 | CATTTGGETQYF
TRBV27 | NA | CASSLKGARTDTQYF
TRBV5-4 | TRBD1 | CASTQYRGSTDTQYF
TRBV6-1 | NA | CASSEVPQPQHF
TRBV10-3 | NA | CAISGGSGVSGNTIYF
TRBV2 | NA | CAIRDTPGTEAFF
TRBV21-1 | NA | CASPLRAGLADTQYF
TRBV2 | TRBD1 | CASNEGQGKNQPQHF
TRBV6-5 | NA | CAVRTQNTEAFF
TRBV6-6 | TRBD2 | CASSYSLAGETDTQYF
TRBV7-9 | NA | CASSLRVGNTIYF